This TCR beta chain stems from a study of blood T cell repertoires in COVID-19. Study information: The analysed material was cDNA or gDNA that came from T cells, B-cell-depleted T cells, or PBMCs.

Germline V lookup: CDR1 SQVTM, CDR2 ANQGSEA. V lost 6 bases, J lost 1 base, and 9 bases lay in between. This CDR3 contains 13 residues. How the authors handled the data: Amplification with reference gene primers provided the estimates of nucleated cell counts. Assay used: immunoSEQ multiplex PCR; TCRdb lists only in-frame clones, some missing. V, J and clone size are taken as reported in that table, and D and trimming were inferred from the DNA itself. The sample holds about 320,000 clones, around 90% seen once. In assigning cohorts, the study relied on participant-reported clinical history. Cohort 3 recovery required two negative PCRs, clearance, or symptom resolution.

V gene TRBV29-1 combines with J gene TRBJ2-2, with D maybe TRBD2 (5 bases). The sample comprised PBMCs or T cells enriched from blood (not recorded which). The TCR originated in a man between 60 and 75 years old who had recovered from COVID-19. The CDR3 DNA is TGCAGCGTCCGGGGAGTGAACACCGGGGAGCTGTTTTTT. Encoded protein: CSVRGVNTGELFF.